This TCR beta chain originates from a study of T cell changes during pregnancy in multiple sclerosis. Trimming removed 1 base from V and 7 bases from J, with 11 bases in between. CDR1 SGHVS and CDR2 FNYEAQ come from the germline V gene. The CDR3 is 14 amino acids. Clones were read by immunoSEQ multiplex PCR, and TCRdb kept only the in-frame ones, dropping some. The table records 55,000 to 70,000 clones, 80% to 90% of them present only once. This receptor was identified in a female donor with multiple sclerosis, enrolled in a pregnancy study. V gene TRBV7-6 combines with J gene TRBJ2-4, with TRBD1 as a possible D gene (6 bases). This specimen was peripheral blood, taken in the first trimester of pregnancy. The CDR3 reads CASSLGQGLNIQYF. CDR3 bases: TGTGCCAGCAGCTTAGGCCAGGGGTTGAACATTCAGTACTTC.